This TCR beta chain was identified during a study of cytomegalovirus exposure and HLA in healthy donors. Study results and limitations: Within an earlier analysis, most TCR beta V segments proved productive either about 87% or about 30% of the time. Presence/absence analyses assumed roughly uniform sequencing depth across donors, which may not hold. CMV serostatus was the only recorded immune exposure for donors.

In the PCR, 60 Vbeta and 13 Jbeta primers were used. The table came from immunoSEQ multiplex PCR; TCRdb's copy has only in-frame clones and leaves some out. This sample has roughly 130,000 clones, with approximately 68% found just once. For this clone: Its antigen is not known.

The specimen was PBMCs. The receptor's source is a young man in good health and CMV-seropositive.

CDR3 coding DNA: TGCGCCAGCAGCTCATTCCACTCCCTAGCGGGATACCCCCACGAGCAGTACTTC. Encoded protein: CASSSFHSLAGYPHEQYF. The chain links TRBV4-1 to TRBJ2-7; TRBD2 agrees at 9 bases. Losses at the gene ends were 5 bases for V and 5 bases for J; bases not matched to a gene: 19. CDR1 is MGHRA, CDR2 YSYEKL, per germline. The CDR3 is 18 amino acids.